The 15 T cell receptor beta chains below were found in one sample sequenced in a study of cytomegalovirus exposure and HLA in healthy donors. PCR was performed using 60 Vbeta and 13 Jbeta primers. Only in-frame clones appear in the TCRdb table, and some are missing; sequencing was by immunoSEQ multiplex PCR. The table lists roughly 92,000 clones, roughly 80% of them singletons, with around 23% in the top ten. Sequenced sample: PBMCs. Receptors originate from a woman in her 50s in good health and CMV-seropositive.

The CDR3 nucleotides are TGTGCCATCAGTGAGCCGGGTATTACCTACAATGAGCAGTTCTTC. Its translation is CAISEPGITYNEQFF. The chain recombines TRBV10-3 with TRBJ2-1; unclear D gene. Germline CDR1 reads ENHRY; CDR2 reads SYGVKD. Between the trimmed V and J ends, which lost 2 bases and 2 bases, there was a span of 10 bases. CDR3 length equals 15 residues.

This clone was observed a single time. This chain joins TRBV4-2 and TRBJ2-4; D is possibly TRBD1 (6 bases). V lost 0 bases and J lost 0, with 12 bases in between. Germline CDR1 LGHNA, CDR2 YNFKEQ. CDR3 length: 17 residues. The CDR3 DNA sequence: TGTGCCAGCAGCCAAGAGAGACAGGAACTAGCCAAAAACATTCAGTACTTC. Translating gives CASSQERQELAKNIQYF.

J is TRBJ2-3 and V is TRBV5-6, with TRBD2 identical over 11 bases. The CDR3 consists of 15 residues. V was clipped by 4 bases and J by 6 bases; unmatched bases: 7. Germline CDR1 and CDR2: SGHDT and YYEEEE. DNA for the CDR3: TGTGCCAGCAGCGGTAGCGGGGGGGCGTGGGATACGCAGTATTTT. Protein: CASSGSGGAWDTQYF.

J is TRBJ2-1 and V is TRBV12-5; TRBD2 agrees at 11 bases. The CDR3 extends over 15 amino acids. Germline CDR1 and CDR2: LGHNT and FRNRAP. V was pared by 6 bases and J by 5 bases, with 6 bases of the junction left unmatched. The CDR3 DNA is TGTGCTAGTGGGGATAAACTAGCGGGGGACAATGAGCAGTTCTTC. It codes for CASGDKLAGDNEQFF.

The chain uses TRBV5-1 and TRBJ1-1; 8 nucleotides match TRBD1. V was pared by 4 bases and J by 0 bases, with 14 bases of the junction left unmatched. This CDR3 comprises 18 residues. Germline-derived CDR1 and CDR2 are SGHRS and YFSETQ. The DNA for the CDR3 is TGCGCCAGCAGCGCCCGAGCCCCGGGACAGGCTATGAACACTGAAGCTTTCTTT. This gives the protein CASSARAPGQAMNTEAFF.

The genes are TRBV9 and TRBJ1-2, with TRBD1 matching over 7 bases. The CDR3 is 15 amino acids. The V segment lost 3 bases and the J segment 14 bases; nucleotides outside the gene matches: 19. Germline V lookup: CDR1 SGDLS, CDR2 YYNGEE. CDR3 coding DNA: TGTGCCAGCAGCGGATCCCCCGAACAGGGGTCCGCTAGGACCTTC. Its translation is CASSGSPEQGSARTF.

The chain recombines TRBV7-8 with TRBJ1-5; no firm D call. The CDR3 spans 15 residues. V lost 1 base and J 2 bases, leaving 9 bases between the germline ends. Per germline, CDR1 SGHVS and CDR2 FQNEAQ. CDR3: CASSLERQRNQPQHF. The DNA for the CDR3 is TGTGCCAGCAGCTTAGAAAGACAACGCAATCAGCCCCAGCATTTT. The full variable domain, its missing parts supplied by reference TRBV7-8 and TRBJ1-5, is GAGVSQSPRYKVAKRGQDVALRCDPISGHVSLFWYQQALGQGPEFLTYFQNEAQLDKSGLPSDRFFAERPEGSVSTLKIQRTQQEDSAVYLCASSLERQRNQPQHFGDGTRLSIL.

V usage is TRBV18 and J usage is TRBJ1-3, with TRBD1 identical over 10 bases. V lost 3 bases to trimming and J lost 2 bases; unmatched junction nucleotides: 1. Germline-derived CDR1 and CDR2 are KGHSH and LQKENI. The CDR3 is 15 amino acids. CDR3 DNA: TGTGCCAGCTCACCCGGGACAGGGGCTGGAAACACCATATATTTT. Translated: CASSPGTGAGNTIYF.

This clone came up a few times. The J gene is TRBJ2-2, the V gene TRBV2, with D perhaps TRBD1 (5 bases). The germline CDR1 and CDR2 sequences are SNHLY and FYNNEI. The CDR3 has 13 residues. Between the trimmed V and J ends, which lost 2 bases and 5 bases, there was a span of 6 bases. Here the CDR3 reads CASSETGTGELFF. The CDR3 coding sequence is TGTGCCAGCAGTGAAACAGGAACCGGGGAGCTGTTTTTT.

V usage is TRBV9 and J usage is TRBJ1-4, with 9 bases identical to TRBD1. The germline V gene encodes CDR1 SGDLS and CDR2 YYNGEE. V shed 6 bases, J shed 8 bases, and the junction held 11 bases outside the gene matches. This CDR3 region has 15 residues. The CDR3 nucleotides read TGTGCCAGCACCCGGAGGACAGGGGTGGACGAAAAACTGTTTTTT. It encodes CASTRRTGVDEKLFF. Supplemented by reference TRBV9 and TRBJ1-4, the full variable domain reads DSGVTQTPKHLITATGQRVTLRCSPRSGDLSVYWYQQSLDQGLQFLIQYYNGEERAKGNILERFSAQQFPDLHSELNLSSLELGDSALYFCASTRRTGVDEKLFFGSGTQLSVL.

Remarks on this clone: A junction boundary mismatches the germline segment, possibly from a read error. The chain combines TRBV7-9 with TRBJ1-1, with D unclear. This CDR3 region has 12 residues. Germline V gene lookup returns CDR1 SEHNR and CDR2 FQNEAQ (reference sequence). For the CDR3, the DNA is TGTTCCAGCAGCTTGAGTCCCGCTGAAGCTTTCTTT. Amino acids: CSSSLSPAEAFF.

CDR3 residues: CASSLGAGSTEAFF. The CDR3, as DNA: TGCGCCAGCAGCTTGGGGGCGGGGTCCACTGAAGCTTTCTTT. The chain uses TRBV5-1 and TRBJ1-1, with D hard to call. V lost 0 bases, J lost 4 bases, and 10 bases lay in between. The CDR3 covers 14 residues. The germline V gene encodes CDR1 SGHRS and CDR2 YFSETQ.

This chain links TRBV29-1 with TRBJ1-1, with TRBD1 as a possible D gene (6 bases). Between the trimmed V and J ends, which lost 6 bases and 5 bases, there was a span of 10 bases. The CDR3 is made up of 11 amino acids. Germline V gene data show CDR1 as SQVTM and CDR2 as ANQGSEA. The CDR3, as DNA: TGCAGCGTGGATGACAGGACTGAAGCTTTCTTT. It encodes CSVDDRTEAFF.

V and J are TRBV6-1 and TRBJ2-7; the D gene is possibly TRBD2 (5 bases). Per the germline V gene, CDR1 is MNHNS and CDR2 is SASEGT. The CDR3 extends over 11 amino acids. The chain's CDR3 is CASRAQYEQYV. CDR3 nucleotides: TGTGCATCGAGGGCCCAGTACGAGCAGTACGTC.

The chain links TRBV7-6 to TRBJ2-2; D may be TRBD1 (5 bases). Germline CDR1 reads SGHVS; CDR2 reads FNYEAQ. The length of the CDR3 is 14 residues. Trimming cost V 6 bases and J 1 base, with 9 bases left between them. CDR3 sequence: CASRQTGNTGELFF. In nucleotides, the CDR3 is TGTGCCAGCAGACAAACAGGGAACACCGGGGAGCTGTTTTTT.